This T cell receptor beta chain was sequenced during a study of cytomegalovirus exposure and HLA in healthy donors. Points from the study as a whole: Prediction of most subjects' HLA-A and HLA-B alleles by TCR beta sequences was reportedly accurate. Being productive about 87% or about 30% of the time was typical of most TCR beta V segments in an earlier analysis.

A remark on this clone: Antigen unknown.

Germline trimming cut 1 base from V and 7 bases from J; bases unmatched to any gene: 11. The CDR3 totals 16 residues. The germline V gene encodes CDR1 SGHDN and CDR2 FVKESK. PCR was performed using 60 Vbeta and 13 Jbeta primers. Data came from immunoSEQ multiplex PCR; TCRdb stores just in-frame clones and leaves some out. Here the sample spans more than 95,000 clones, more than 75% being singletons. Specimen: PBMCs. This TCR was recovered from a woman between 18 and 29 years old in good health and CMV-seropositive. V is TRBV14 and J is TRBJ2-5; 8 bases line up with TRBD2. CDR3 in amino acids: CASSQAHAGGGGTQYF. The CDR3 coding sequence is TGTGCCAGCAGCCAAGCCCACGCGGGGGGCGGAGGGACCCAGTACTTC.